The sequence of this T cell receptor (beta chain) was determined in a study of tumor-infiltrating lymphocytes in primary liver carcinoma. About the study: There were roughly 3.65 to 7.5 million productive TCRbeta reads per sample, a yield similar across tissue types. Study observations and caveats: Relative to blood, tumors carried a significantly larger fraction of the repertoire in their top 250 clones (p = 0.039). Only around 7.5-25% of top clones occurred in all five tumor regions.

Researchers generated TCR beta cDNA from roughly 510 ng of total RNA, relying on a constant-region primer. Sequencing libraries for TCR beta derived from three nested multiplex PCR rounds that used slightly modified ARM-PCR. For around 11 cycles apiece, the opening two PCR rounds ran with TRBV1-TRBV30 forward primers and a C-beta reverse primer. TCRdb used MiXCR to reprocess the multiplex PCR reads, holding one entry per CDR3 protein. Found here are under 200,000 distinct CDR3 sequences, about 85% of them singletons; the top ten hold 15% to 20%. From 20-30 mg of unsorted bulk tissue, DNA and RNA were co-extracted together. None of the patients had received treatment, and all had chronic HBV infection. As for this clonotype: What it recognizes is unknown.

J was trimmed by 8 bases and V by 2 bases; bases with no gene match: 7. CDR3 size: 15 residues. CDR1 and CDR2 (germline): SGHAT, FQDESV (reference sequence). Sequencing input: tumor tissue from primary liver carcinoma. The source of this sequence is a middle-aged man with primary liver carcinoma and hepatitis B virus infection. V gene TRBV11-1 combines with J gene TRBJ2-2; 8 nucleotides align to TRBD2. DNA of the CDR3: TGTGCCAGCAGCTTAAGCGGGGGTGGAAATGGGGAGCTGTTTTTT. This codes for CASSLSGGGNGELFF.